This note documents a single TCR beta chain sequence. The sample belongs to a study of blood T cell repertoires in COVID-19. Exposed enrollees had met someone with a PCR-confirmed or clinician-diagnosed COVID-19 case at some point within the 2 weeks before study entry. How the authors handled the data: Researchers report that nucleated cell counts were estimated from reference gene primer amplification. Clones were sequenced by immunoSEQ multiplex PCR, and TCRdb holds only the in-frame ones, with some missing. D and trimming come from the DNA, and the V and J calls and clone size come from that table. The table lists around 270,000 clones, 88% of them singletons. The length of the CDR3 is 17 residues. V lost 0 bases and J lost 10; bases outside the gene matches: 12. In germline, CDR1 is SGHVS, CDR2 FQNEAQ.

The chain joins TRBV7-8 to TRBJ1-4, with TRBD1 matching over 9 bases. What was sequenced was PBMCs or T cells enriched from blood (not recorded which). The clonotype originates from a woman in her 40s who had been exposed to COVID-19. The CDR3 region has the DNA TGTGCCAGCAGCTTAGCCAGGGTCCAAGACAGGGGGGGAAAACTGTTTTTT. It translates to CASSLARVQDRGGKLFF.